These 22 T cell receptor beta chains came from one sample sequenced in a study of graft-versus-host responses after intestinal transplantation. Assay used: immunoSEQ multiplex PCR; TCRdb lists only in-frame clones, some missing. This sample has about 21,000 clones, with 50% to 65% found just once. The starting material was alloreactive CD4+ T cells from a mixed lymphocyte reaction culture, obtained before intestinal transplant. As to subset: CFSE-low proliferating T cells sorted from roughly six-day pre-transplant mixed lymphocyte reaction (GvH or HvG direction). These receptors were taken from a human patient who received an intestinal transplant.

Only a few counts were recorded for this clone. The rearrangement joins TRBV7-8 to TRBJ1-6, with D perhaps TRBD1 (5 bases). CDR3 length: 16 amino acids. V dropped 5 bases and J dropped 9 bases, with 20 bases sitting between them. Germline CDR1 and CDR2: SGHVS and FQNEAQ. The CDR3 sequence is CASSPLAGGVSSPLHF. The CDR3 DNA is TGTGCCAGCAGCCCCCTCGCCGGGGGGGTCTCTTCACCCCTCCACTTT. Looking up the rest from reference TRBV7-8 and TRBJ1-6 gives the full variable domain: GAGVSQSPRYKVAKRGQDVALRCDPISGHVSLFWYQQALGQGPEFLTYFQNEAQLDKSGLPSDRFFAERPEGSVSTLKIQRTQQEDSAVYLCASSPLAGGVSSPLHFGNGTRLTVT.

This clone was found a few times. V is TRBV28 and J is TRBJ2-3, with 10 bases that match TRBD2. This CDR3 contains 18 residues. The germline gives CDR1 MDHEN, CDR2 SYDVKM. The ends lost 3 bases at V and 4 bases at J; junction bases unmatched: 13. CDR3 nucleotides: TGTGCCAGCAGTTTTAGTTATCCTAGCGGGAGTTCCGCAGATACGCAGTATTTT. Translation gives CASSFSYPSGSSADTQYF.

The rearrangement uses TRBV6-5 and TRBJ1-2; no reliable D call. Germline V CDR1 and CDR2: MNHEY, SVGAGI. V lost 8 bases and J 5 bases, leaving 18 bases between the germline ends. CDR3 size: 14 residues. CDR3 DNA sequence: TGTGCCAGCGATGTAGACGGTTCGGGGTATGGCTACACCTTC. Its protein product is CASDVDGSGYGYTF.

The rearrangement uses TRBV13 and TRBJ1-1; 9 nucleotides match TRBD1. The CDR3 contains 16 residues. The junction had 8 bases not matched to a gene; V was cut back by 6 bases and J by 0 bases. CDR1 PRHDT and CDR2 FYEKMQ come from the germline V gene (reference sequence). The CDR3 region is CASSWGTGWLNTEAFF. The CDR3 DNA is TGTGCCAGCAGTTGGGGGACAGGGTGGTTGAACACTGAAGCTTTCTTT. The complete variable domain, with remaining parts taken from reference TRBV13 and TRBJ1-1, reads AAGVIQSPRHLIKEKRETATLKCYPIPRHDTVYWYQQGPGQDPQFLISFYEKMQSDKGSIPDRFSAQQFSDYHSELNMSSLELGDSALYFCASSWGTGWLNTEAFFGQGTRLTVV.

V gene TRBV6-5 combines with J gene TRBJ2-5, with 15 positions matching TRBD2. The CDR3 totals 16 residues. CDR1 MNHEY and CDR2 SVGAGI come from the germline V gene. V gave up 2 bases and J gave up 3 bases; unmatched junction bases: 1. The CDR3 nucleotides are TGTGCCAGCAGTTACGGACTAGCGGGGGGGGAAGAGACCCAGTACTTC. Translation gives CASSYGLAGGEETQYF.

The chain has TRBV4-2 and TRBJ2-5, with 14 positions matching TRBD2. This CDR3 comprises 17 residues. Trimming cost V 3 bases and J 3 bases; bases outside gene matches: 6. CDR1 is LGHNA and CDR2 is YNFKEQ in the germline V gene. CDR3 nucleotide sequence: TGTGCCAGCAGCCAGTGGACTAGCGGGAGGTTTGAAGAGACCCAGTACTTC. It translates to CASSQWTSGRFEETQYF.

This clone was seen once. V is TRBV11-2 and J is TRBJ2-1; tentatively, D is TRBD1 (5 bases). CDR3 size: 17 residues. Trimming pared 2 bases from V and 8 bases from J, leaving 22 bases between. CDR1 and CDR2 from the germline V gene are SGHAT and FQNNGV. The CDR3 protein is CASSLNPDSTSGHEQFF. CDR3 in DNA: TGTGCCAGCAGCTTAAACCCCGACAGCACTTCAGGACATGAGCAGTTCTTC. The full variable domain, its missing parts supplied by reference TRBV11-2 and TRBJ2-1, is EAGVAQSPRYKIIEKRQSVAFWCNPISGHATLYWYQQILGQGPKLLIQFQNNGVVDDSQLPKDRFSAERLKGVDSTLKIQPAKLEDSAVYLCASSLNPDSTSGHEQFFGPGTRLTVL.

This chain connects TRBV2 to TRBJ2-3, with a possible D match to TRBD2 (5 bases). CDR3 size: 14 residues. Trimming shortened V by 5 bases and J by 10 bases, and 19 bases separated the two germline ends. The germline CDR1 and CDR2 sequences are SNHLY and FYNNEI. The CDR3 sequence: CASSTFLRERAQYF. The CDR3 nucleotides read TGTGCCAGCAGTACTTTTTTGAGGGAGAGGGCGCAGTATTTT.

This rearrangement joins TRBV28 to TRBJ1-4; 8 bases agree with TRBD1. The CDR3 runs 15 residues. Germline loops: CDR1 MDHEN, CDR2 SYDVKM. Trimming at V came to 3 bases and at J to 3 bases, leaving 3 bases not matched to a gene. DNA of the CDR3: TGTGCCAGCAGTTTTCAGGGGGCTGCTAATGAAAAACTGTTTTTT. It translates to CASSFQGAANEKLFF.

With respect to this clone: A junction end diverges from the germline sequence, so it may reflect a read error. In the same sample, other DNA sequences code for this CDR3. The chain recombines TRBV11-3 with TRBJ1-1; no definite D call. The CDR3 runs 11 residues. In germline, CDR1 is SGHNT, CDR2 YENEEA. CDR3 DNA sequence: TGCGCCAGCAGCCCCGTAACTGAAGCTTTCTTT. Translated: CASSPVTEAFF.

CDR3 nucleotide sequence: TGTGCCAGCAGCATCCGCCCCGGTTCGCTGTTTTTT. Its translation: CASSIRPGSLFF. The rearrangement links TRBV5-5 to TRBJ1-4; D remains ambiguous. Deletions cut 4 bases from V and 14 bases from J, with 15 bases between. Germline CDR1 and CDR2: SGHKS and YYEKEE (reference sequence). This CDR3 has 12 residues.

The CDR3 region is CSVEPSGMGDTQYF. The CDR3 nucleotides read TGCAGCGTTGAACCTAGCGGGATGGGGGATACGCAGTATTTT. The rearrangement links TRBV29-1 to TRBJ2-3; 9 bases match TRBD2. Germline V gene lookup returns CDR1 SQVTM and CDR2 ANQGSEA. The CDR3 is 14 amino acids. The V and J ends lost 2 bases and 6 bases, in that order; junction bases with no gene match: 6.

The DNA for the CDR3 is TGTGCCGTCAGGCCGGGACAGGGGTACACCGGGGAGCTGTTTTTT. This gives the protein CAVRPGQGYTGELFF. This chain joins TRBV19 and TRBJ2-2, with 10 bases identical to TRBD1. The CDR3 runs to 15 residues. Trimming took 11 bases from V and 3 from J; bases not matched to a gene: 9. Germline lookup yields CDR1 LNHDA and CDR2 SQIVND (reference sequence).

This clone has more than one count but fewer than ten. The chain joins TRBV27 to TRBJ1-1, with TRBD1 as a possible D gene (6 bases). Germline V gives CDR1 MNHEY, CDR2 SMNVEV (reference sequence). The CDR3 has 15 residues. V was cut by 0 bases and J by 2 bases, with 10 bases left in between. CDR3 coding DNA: TGTGCCAGCAGTTTATCGGTACAGGGTAACACTGAAGCTTTCTTT. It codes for CASSLSVQGNTEAFF.

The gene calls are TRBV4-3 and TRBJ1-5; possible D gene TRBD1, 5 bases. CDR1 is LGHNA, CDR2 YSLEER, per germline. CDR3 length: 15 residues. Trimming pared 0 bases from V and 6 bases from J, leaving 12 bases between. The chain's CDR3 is CASSQEYSRAQPQHF. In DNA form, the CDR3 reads TGCGCCAGCAGCCAAGAGTACAGCAGGGCTCAGCCCCAGCATTTT.

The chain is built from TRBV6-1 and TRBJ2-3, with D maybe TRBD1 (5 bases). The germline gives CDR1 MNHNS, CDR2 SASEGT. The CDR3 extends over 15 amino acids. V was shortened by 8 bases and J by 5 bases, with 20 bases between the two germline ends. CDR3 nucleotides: TGTGCCAGCGTAGGGGCTCCTAACTTGGGAGATACGCAGTATTTT. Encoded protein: CASVGAPNLGDTQYF.

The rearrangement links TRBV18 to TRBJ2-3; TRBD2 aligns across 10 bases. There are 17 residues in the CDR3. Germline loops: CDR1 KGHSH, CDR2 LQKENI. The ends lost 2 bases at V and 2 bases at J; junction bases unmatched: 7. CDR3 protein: CASSPGLAGVTTDTQYF. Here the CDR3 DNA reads TGTGCCAGCTCACCAGGGCTAGCGGGGGTAACCACAGATACGCAGTATTTT.

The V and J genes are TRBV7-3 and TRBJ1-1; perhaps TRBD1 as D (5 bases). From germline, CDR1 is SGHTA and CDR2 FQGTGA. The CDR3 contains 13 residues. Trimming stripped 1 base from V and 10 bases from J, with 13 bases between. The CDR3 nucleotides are TGTGCCAGCAGCTTAAGGCGTGGACACCGAGCTTTCTTT. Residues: CASSLRRGHRAFF.

The DNA for the CDR3 is TGTGCCTGGAGTGCATATGAAAAACTGTTTTTT. This gives the protein CAWSAYEKLFF. This chain links TRBV30 with TRBJ1-4; D gene ambiguous. This CDR3 has 11 residues. Germline CDR1 reads GTSNPN; CDR2 reads SVGIG (reference sequence). The V end lost 1 base, the J end lost 6 bases, and 3 bases lay between the germline ends.

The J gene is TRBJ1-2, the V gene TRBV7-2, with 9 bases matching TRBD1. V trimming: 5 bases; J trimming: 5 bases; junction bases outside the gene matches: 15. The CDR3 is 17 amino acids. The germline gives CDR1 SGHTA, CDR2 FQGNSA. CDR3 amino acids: CASSPRGGQGLPYGYTF. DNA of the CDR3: TGTGCCAGCAGCCCTAGAGGGGGACAGGGCTTACCGTATGGCTACACCTTC.

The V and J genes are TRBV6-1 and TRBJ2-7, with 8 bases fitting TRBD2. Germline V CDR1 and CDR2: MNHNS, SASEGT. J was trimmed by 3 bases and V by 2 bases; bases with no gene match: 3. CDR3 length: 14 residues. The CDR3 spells CASSEPGGRYEQYF. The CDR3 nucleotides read TGTGCCAGCAGTGAACCGGGAGGGCGCTACGAGCAGTACTTC.

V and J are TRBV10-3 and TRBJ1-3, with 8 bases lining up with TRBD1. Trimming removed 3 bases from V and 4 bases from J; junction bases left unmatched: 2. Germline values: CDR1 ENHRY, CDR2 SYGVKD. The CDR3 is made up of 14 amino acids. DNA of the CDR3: TGTGCCATCAGTGACCGGACAGGGGGAAACACCATATATTTT. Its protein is CAISDRTGGNTIYF.